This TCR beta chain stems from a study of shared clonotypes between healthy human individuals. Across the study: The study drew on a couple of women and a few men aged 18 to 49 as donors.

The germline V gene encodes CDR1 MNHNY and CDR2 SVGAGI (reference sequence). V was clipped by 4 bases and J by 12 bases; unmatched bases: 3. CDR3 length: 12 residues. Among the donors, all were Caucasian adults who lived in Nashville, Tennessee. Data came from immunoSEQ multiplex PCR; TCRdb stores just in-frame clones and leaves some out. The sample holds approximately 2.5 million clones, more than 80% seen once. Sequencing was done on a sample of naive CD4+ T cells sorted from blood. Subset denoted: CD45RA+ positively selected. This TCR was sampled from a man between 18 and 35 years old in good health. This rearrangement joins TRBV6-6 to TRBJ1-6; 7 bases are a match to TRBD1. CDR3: CASSSTGEPLHF. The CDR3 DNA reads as TGTGCCAGCAGTTCTACAGGGGAACCCCTCCACTTT.